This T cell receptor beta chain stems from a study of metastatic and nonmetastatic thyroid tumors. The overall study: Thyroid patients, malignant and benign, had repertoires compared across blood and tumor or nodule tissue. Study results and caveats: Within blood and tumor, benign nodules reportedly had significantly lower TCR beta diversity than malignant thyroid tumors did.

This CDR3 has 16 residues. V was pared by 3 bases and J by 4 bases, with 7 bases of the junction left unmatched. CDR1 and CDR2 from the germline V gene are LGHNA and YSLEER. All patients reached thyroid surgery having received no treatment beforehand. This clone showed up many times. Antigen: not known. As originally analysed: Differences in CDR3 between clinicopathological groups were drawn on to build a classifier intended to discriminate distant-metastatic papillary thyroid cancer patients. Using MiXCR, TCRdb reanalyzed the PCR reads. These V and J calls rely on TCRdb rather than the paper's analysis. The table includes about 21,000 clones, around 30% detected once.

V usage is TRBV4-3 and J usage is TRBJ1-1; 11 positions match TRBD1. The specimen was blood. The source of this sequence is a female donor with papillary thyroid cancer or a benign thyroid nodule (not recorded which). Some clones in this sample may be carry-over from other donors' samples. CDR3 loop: CASSQSWTGGVTEAFF. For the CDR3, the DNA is TGCGCCAGCAGCCAGAGCTGGACAGGGGGCGTCACTGAAGCTTTCTTT.